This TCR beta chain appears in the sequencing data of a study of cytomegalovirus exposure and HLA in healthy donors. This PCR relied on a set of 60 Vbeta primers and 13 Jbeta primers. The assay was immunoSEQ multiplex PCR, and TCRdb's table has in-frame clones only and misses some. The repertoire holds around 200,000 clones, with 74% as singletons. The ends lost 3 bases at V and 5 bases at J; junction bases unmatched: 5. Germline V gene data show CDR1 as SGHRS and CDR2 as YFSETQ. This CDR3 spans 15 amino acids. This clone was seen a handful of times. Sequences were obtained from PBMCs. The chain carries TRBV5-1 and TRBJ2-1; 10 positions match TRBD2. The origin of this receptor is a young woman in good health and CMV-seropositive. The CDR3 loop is CASSWLAGVNNEQFF. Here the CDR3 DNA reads TGCGCCAGCAGCTGGCTAGCGGGAGTCAACAATGAGCAGTTCTTC.